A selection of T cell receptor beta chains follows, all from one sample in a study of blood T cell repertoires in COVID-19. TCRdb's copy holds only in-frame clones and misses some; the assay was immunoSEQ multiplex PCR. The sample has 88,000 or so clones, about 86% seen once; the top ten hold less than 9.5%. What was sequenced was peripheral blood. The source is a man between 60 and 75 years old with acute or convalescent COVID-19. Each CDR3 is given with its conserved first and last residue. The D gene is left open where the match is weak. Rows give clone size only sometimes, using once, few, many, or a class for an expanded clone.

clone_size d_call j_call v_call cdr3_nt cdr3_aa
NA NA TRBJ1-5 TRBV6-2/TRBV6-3 TGTGCCAGCAGTTACAGTTCAGCGGGAGTGGGTCAGCGCAATCAGCCCCAGCATTTT CASSYSSAGVGQRNQPQHF
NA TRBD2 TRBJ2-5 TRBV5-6 TGTGCCAGCAGCCCTCCCCCGGGACTAGCGAAAGAGACCCAGTACTTC CASSPPPGLAKETQYF
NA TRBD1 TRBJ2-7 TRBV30 TGTGCCTGGAGTTGGACAGGGTCCGACGAGCAGTACTTC CAWSWTGSDEQYF
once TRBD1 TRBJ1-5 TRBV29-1 TGCAGCGTTCAACAGGGGAATCAGCCCCAGCATTTT CSVQQGNQPQHF
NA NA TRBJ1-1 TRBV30 TGTGCCTGGAGTGGGCAAAAGAACACTGAAGCTTTCTTT CAWSGQKNTEAFF
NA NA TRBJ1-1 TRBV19 TGTGCCAGTAGTATGGTTGGAGAGAACACTGAAGCTTTCTTT CASSMVGENTEAFF
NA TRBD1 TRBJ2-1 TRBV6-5 TGTGCCAGCAGTCAAAACCGGGGACAGGGCTTGCGGTTCTTC CASSQNRGQGLRFF
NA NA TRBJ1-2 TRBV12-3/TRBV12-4 TGTGCCAGCAGCCTCGCCGGCGGCTATGGCTACACCTTC CASSLAGGYGYTF
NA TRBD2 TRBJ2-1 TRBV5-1 TGCGCCAGCAGGCGGAGCGGGAGGGCCGGAAATGAGCAGTTCTTC CASRRSGRAGNEQFF
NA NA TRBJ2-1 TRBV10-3 TGTGCCATCAGCACCGGTTCTACCAACAATGAGCAGTTCTTC CAISTGSTNNEQFF
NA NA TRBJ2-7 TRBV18 TGTGCCAGCTCAGAAAGCAGGGTAAACTACGAGCAGTACTTC CASSESRVNYEQYF
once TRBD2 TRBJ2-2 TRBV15 TGTGCCACCAGCAGAGCCCGGACTAGCACCAGGGAGCTGTTTTTT CATSRARTSTRELFF
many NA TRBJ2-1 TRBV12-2 TGTGCAAGTCGCTTAGCGCCTAGCGGGAGATACAATGAGCAGTTCTTC CASRLAPSGRYNEQFF
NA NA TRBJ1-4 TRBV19 TGTGCCAGTAACCGGGGTTATAATGAAAAACTGTTTTTT CASNRGYNEKLFF
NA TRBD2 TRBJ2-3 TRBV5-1 TGCGCCAGCAGCTTGGATCCGGGACTAGCGGGGGGCACAAATACGCAGTATTTT CASSLDPGLAGGTNTQYF
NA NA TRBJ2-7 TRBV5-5 TGTGCCAGCAGCGCGGGACTGGATACCTACGAGCAGTACTTC CASSAGLDTYEQYF
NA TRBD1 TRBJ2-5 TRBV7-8 TGTGCCAGCAGCTTACGACAGGGTCCCTCGGAGACCCAGTACTTC CASSLRQGPSETQYF